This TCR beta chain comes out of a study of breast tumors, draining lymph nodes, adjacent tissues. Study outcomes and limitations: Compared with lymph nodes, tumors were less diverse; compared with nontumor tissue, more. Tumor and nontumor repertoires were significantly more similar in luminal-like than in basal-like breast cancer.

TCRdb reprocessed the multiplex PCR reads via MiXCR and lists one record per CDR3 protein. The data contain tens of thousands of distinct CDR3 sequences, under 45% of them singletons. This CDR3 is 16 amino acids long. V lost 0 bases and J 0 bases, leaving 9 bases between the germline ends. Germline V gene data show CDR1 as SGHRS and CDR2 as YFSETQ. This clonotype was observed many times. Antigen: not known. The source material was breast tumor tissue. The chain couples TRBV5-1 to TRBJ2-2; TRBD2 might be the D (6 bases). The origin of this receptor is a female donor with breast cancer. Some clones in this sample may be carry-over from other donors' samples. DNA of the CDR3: TGCGCCAGCAGCTTGGCAGGCGGGGCGAACACCGGGGAGCTGTTTTTT. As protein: CASSLAGGANTGELFF.